A selection of T cell receptor beta chains follows, all from one sample in a study of post-analysis software for immune sequencing data. Each CDR3 protein gets one entry after TCRdb re-called the PCR reads with MiXCR. The data hold fewer than 850,000 distinct CDR3 sequences, with 25% to 30% observed a single time. Sequencing was performed on blood. Source of these receptors: a girl between 5 and 17 years old with multiple sclerosis. Both conserved end residues are part of each CDR3. A D gene is named only where the DNA matches it firmly. A clone size is listed for some rows: how often the clone was seen (once, few, many), or a class if it is expanded.

TGTGCCAGCAGTTTTACGGGGGTTCGAACCTACGAGCAGTACTTC	CASSFTGVRTYEQYF	TRBJ2-7	-	TRBV3-1	few
TGTGCCAACAGCTTAGAGCAGGGGGAGACCCAGTACTTC	CANSLEQGETQYF	TRBJ2-5	-	TRBV7-2	once
TGTGCCAGCACGGGGGAGAGGACAGGACGGGTAAGCAATCAGCCCCAGCATTTT	CASTGERTGRVSNQPQHF	TRBJ1-5	TRBD1	TRBV6-1	-
TGTGCCAGCAGCGAGGTCGGTGTGACTGAAGCTTTCTTT	CASSEVGVTEAFF	TRBJ1-1	-	TRBV5-6	few
TGTGCCAGCACCCAGGGGGCAAATCAGCCCCAGCATTTT	CASTQGANQPQHF	TRBJ1-5	TRBD1	TRBV3-1	few
TGTGCCAGCGGTCCTTCCTTGAACACTGAAGCTTTCTTT	CASGPSLNTEAFF	TRBJ1-1	-	TRBV27	-
TGTGCCAGCAGTTCCCGGGACAGGCGGACAGATACGCAGTATTTT	CASSSRDRRTDTQYF	TRBJ2-3	TRBD1	TRBV12-3/TRBV12-4	-
TGTGCCAGCAGTTACGGACAGGGGGCCCTCAATGAGCAGTTCTTC	CASSYGQGALNEQFF	TRBJ2-1	TRBD1	TRBV6-2/TRBV6-3	-
TGTGCCAGCAGCCAAGGTCTGCAGGGGGGATCTGGGGCCAACGTCCTGACTTTC	CASSQGLQGGSGANVLTF	TRBJ2-6	-	TRBV4-2	-
TGTGCCAGCAGTAAGCTCCAAGAGACCCAGTACTTC	CASSKLQETQYF	TRBJ2-5	-	TRBV12-3/TRBV12-4	-
TGTGCCAGCAGTCGAGGTGGCGCTAACTATAGCTACACCTTC	CASSRGGANYSYTF	TRBJ1-2	-	TRBV6-2/TRBV6-3	-
TGCGTCAGCAGTGCCCTTGTGAACACTGAAGCTTTCTTT	CVSSALVNTEAFF	TRBJ1-1	-	TRBV10-2	few
TGCGCCAGCAGCTACGGACAGAGCAATCAGCCCCAGCATTTT	CASSYGQSNQPQHF	TRBJ1-5	-	TRBV4-3	few
TGTGCCAGCAGGCTGATGGGGGTCAATCGGACGGAGACCCAGTACTTC	CASRLMGVNRTETQYF	TRBJ2-5	-	TRBV25-1	few
TGTGCCATCCCGGACAGGGGTATCTATGGCTACACCTTC	CAIPDRGIYGYTF	TRBJ1-2	TRBD1	TRBV2	-
TGCAGTGCTAGGCAGCACCGGAACACTGAAGCTTTCTTT	CSARQHRNTEAFF	TRBJ1-1	-	TRBV20-1	-
TGCAGTGCTCCCCAGGAAGGGTTCAGGACAGATACGCAGTATTTT	CSAPQEGFRTDTQYF	TRBJ2-3	-	TRBV20-1	many
TGTGCCAGCAGTTATCGGGACAGGGTTGGCACAGATACGCAGTATTTT	CASSYRDRVGTDTQYF	TRBJ2-3	TRBD1	TRBV9	-
TGTGCCGGCAGTGAGATCTCTGGACAGGGGAGGGACGAGCAGTACTTC	CAGSEISGQGRDEQYF	TRBJ2-7	TRBD1	TRBV25-1	-
TGTGCCAGCAGCCAAGGGTACGGGAGAGAGACCCAGTACTTC	CASSQGYGRETQYF	TRBJ2-5	-	TRBV3-1	few